The present entry profiles one T cell receptor (beta chain) with its context. Antigen specificity is unknown. This sample was included in a study of vaccination and CD4 T cells after COVID-19. Study information: Those taking part got two shots of either the BNT162b2 or the mRNA-1273 vaccine. As control conditions, cultures were given either a CEFX pool serving as positive control, an HIV-1 Nef pool, or no peptide at all. With a range of 35 to 161, the median interval from diagnosis to drawing post-COVID samples was approximately 91 days.

Oncomine TCR Beta short-read sequencing was applied to DNA from cultured CD4+ T cells. TCRdb recomputed calls from the PCR reads with MiXCR, one row per CDR3 protein. Here the sample spans about 15,000 distinct CDR3 sequences, 50% to 65% being singletons. Germline CDR1 is DFQATT and CDR2 is SNEGSKA (reference sequence). The V end was cut by 1 base, the J end by 3 bases, with 12 bases between. The CDR3 has 15 residues. The treatment denotes: approximately 10-day PBMC culture with coronavirus spike peptide pools or control peptides (ViraFEST assay). Study-level findings and limits: Median SARS-CoV-2-reactive clonotypes rose from around 20 to 38, not significantly.

The sample consisted of CD4+ T cells from blood, cultured in vitro, taken before SARS-CoV-2 vaccination. The chain employs TRBV20-1 and TRBJ2-2; D could derive from TRBD1 or TRBD2 (5 bases each). This TCR was recovered from a human donor who had recovered from COVID-19. The CDR3: CSARASWGYTGELFF. CDR3 nucleotide sequence: TGCAGTGCTAGAGCCTCTTGGGGGTACACCGGGGAGCTGTTTTTT.